These 23 T cell receptor beta chains came from one sample sequenced in a study of blood T cell repertoires in COVID-19. Some clones are missing from TCRdb's copy, which holds only in-frame ones; the method was immunoSEQ multiplex PCR. Among 72,000 or so clones listed, approximately 85% were seen once. Material for sequencing was peripheral blood. The source of these receptors is a woman of 80 years or more with active or convalescent COVID-19.

This clone was picked up one time. This CDR3 reads CASSSFPAGMTNTIYF. For the CDR3, the DNA is TGTGCCAGCAGCTCCTTCCCGGCAGGGATGACAAACACCATATATTTT. This chain uses TRBV7-2 with TRBJ1-3; D is perhaps TRBD1 (5 bases). V lost 4 bases and J lost 6, with 19 bases in between. Germline lookup yields CDR1 SGHTA and CDR2 FQGNSA. The CDR3 loop spans 16 amino acids.

This clone was picked up one time. V usage is TRBV14 and J usage is TRBJ2-7, with 7 bases fitting TRBD1. This CDR3 has 14 amino acids. Unmatched junction bases numbered 9, after V lost 6 bases and J lost 4 bases. Germline loops: CDR1 SGHDN, CDR2 FVKESK. This CDR3 reads CASSPRGLIYEQYF. As DNA, the CDR3 is TGTGCCAGCAGTCCCAGGGGGTTAATTTACGAGCAGTACTTC.

The chain carries TRBV13 and TRBJ2-4; D is uncertain. The CDR3 has 12 residues. V dropped 5 bases and J dropped 5 bases, with 7 bases sitting between them. Germline CDR1 PRHDT, CDR2 FYEKMQ (reference sequence). The CDR3: CASSHRENIQYF. As DNA, the CDR3 is TGTGCCAGCAGCCACAGAGAAAACATTCAGTACTTC.

This clone was seen once. V usage is TRBV10-3 and J usage is TRBJ2-2; D unclear. Germline V gene lookup returns CDR1 ENHRY and CDR2 SYGVKD. There are 14 residues in the CDR3. V lost 4 bases, J lost 0 bases, and 6 bases lay in between. CDR3 amino acids: CAISAQTNTGELFF. The CDR3 bases are TGTGCCATCAGTGCACAGACGAACACCGGGGAGCTGTTTTTT.

V gene TRBV11-2 combines with J gene TRBJ2-3, with 9 bases identical to TRBD2. The germline V gene has CDR1 SGHAT and CDR2 FQNNGV. The CDR3 spans 15 residues. Trimming removed 6 bases from V and 8 bases from J; junction bases left unmatched: 12. CDR3 protein: CASSSSGGPPGTQYF. The CDR3 DNA sequence: TGTGCCAGCAGTTCCAGCGGGGGGCCTCCGGGTACGCAGTATTTT.

The gene calls are TRBV11-3 and TRBJ1-1, with 7 nucleotides matching TRBD1. Losses at the gene ends were 5 bases for V and 2 bases for J; bases not matched to a gene: 8. Germline CDR1 reads SGHNT; CDR2 reads YENEEA. This CDR3 comprises 15 residues. Written as DNA, the CDR3 is TGTGCCAGCAGCAGCCGAACAGGGGACAACACTGAAGCTTTCTTT. Protein sequence: CASSSRTGDNTEAFF.

The CDR3 DNA reads TGTGCCAGCAGCAGAGGTAGGGGGCCCAGGGTGGATGAGCAGTTCTTC. Translation: CASSRGRGPRVDEQFF. The V gene is TRBV9, the J gene TRBJ2-1; 7 bases fit TRBD1. The CDR3 has 16 amino acids. The V gene end was trimmed by 4 bases and the J gene end by 8 bases; junction bases not matched to a gene: 15. Germline CDR1 is SGDLS and CDR2 is YYNGEE.

The chain combines TRBV3-1 (or the pseudogene TRBV3-2) with TRBJ1-2, with D tentatively TRBD1 (6 bases). V was trimmed by 5 bases and J by 7 bases, leaving 14 bases between them. There are 13 residues in the CDR3. Germline CDR1 is LGHDT and CDR2 is YNNKEL (reference sequence). CDR3 in amino acids: CASSSSTGRGYTF. As DNA, the CDR3 is TGTGCCAGCAGCTCTTCTACAGGGCGTGGCTACACCTTC.

The CDR3 sequence: CASSQEKAGGPYQPQHF. The CDR3 coding sequence is TGTGCCAGCAGCCAAGAAAAGGCAGGGGGCCCTTATCAGCCCCAGCATTTT. The rearrangement uses TRBV3-1 (or the pseudogene TRBV3-2) and TRBJ1-5, with TRBD1 matching 8 bases. V dropped 0 bases and J dropped 5; count of bases not matched to a gene: 9. Germline V lookup: CDR1 LGHDT, CDR2 YNNKEL (reference sequence). This CDR3 is built from 17 residues.

The chain employs TRBV4-2 and TRBJ2-7; TRBD1 aligns across 8 bases. The V and J ends lost 6 bases and 3 bases, in that order; junction bases with no gene match: 7. The germline CDR1 and CDR2 sequences are LGHNA and YNFKEQ. This CDR3 spans 14 amino acids. The CDR3 nucleotides are TGTGCCAGCAGTCCAACAGGGGGGCTCTACGAGCAGTACTTC. Residues: CASSPTGGLYEQYF.

The chain has TRBV10-3 and TRBJ1-5; D remains ambiguous. Trimming shortened V by 2 bases and J by 7 bases, and 18 bases separated the two germline ends. The germline CDR1 and CDR2 sequences are ENHRY and SYGVKD. The CDR3 contains 16 residues. The chain's CDR3 is CAISETTGGGRQPQHF. As DNA, the CDR3 is TGTGCCATCAGTGAGACTACGGGAGGAGGACGACAGCCCCAGCATTTT.

The V gene is TRBV7-2, the J gene TRBJ1-3; D possibly corresponds to TRBD1 (6 bases). Trimming removed 2 bases from V and 2 bases from J, with 13 bases in between. Germline lookup yields CDR1 SGHTA and CDR2 FQGNSA. The CDR3 consists of 16 residues. The CDR3 DNA follows: TGTGCCAGCAGCTTACTACAGTCAGGGGCTGGAAACACCATATATTTT. It encodes CASSLLQSGAGNTIYF.

The chain combines TRBV11-3 with TRBJ2-3; no reliable D call. This CDR3 has 14 amino acids. Trimming took off 3 bases at V and 2 bases at J, with 9 bases between the two ends. The germline CDR1 and CDR2 sequences are SGHNT and YENEEA. In nucleotides, the CDR3 is TGTGCCAGCAGCTTCCCACAGATCACAGATACGCAGTATTTT. It translates to CASSFPQITDTQYF.

V is TRBV7-2 and J is TRBJ1-1; 7 positions match TRBD1. CDR1 is SGHTA, CDR2 FQGNSA, per germline. This CDR3 is built from 16 residues. With 5 bases clipped from V and 5 bases from J, the junction kept 14 bases outside the gene matches. The CDR3, as DNA: TGTGCCAGCAGCCCCCGTGGTAAGGGGGCGTTGACTGAAGCTTTCTTT. Protein product: CASSPRGKGALTEAFF.

The chain has TRBV7-2 and TRBJ2-7, with D maybe TRBD1 (6 bases). CDR3 size: 15 residues. Germline lookup yields CDR1 SGHTA and CDR2 FQGNSA. Trimming removed 5 bases at V and 7 bases at J, with 21 bases between. The CDR3 loop reads CASSQNGAGVGEQYF. The CDR3 DNA is TGTGCCAGCAGCCAAAATGGGGCAGGGGTTGGGGAGCAGTACTTC. The entire variable domain, with the rest obtained from reference TRBV7-2 and TRBJ2-7, is as follows: GAGVSQSPSNKVTEKGKDVELRCDPISGHTALYWYRQSLGQGLEFLIYFQGNSAPDKSGLPSDRFSAERTGGSVSTLTIQRTQQEDSAVYLCASSQNGAGVGEQYFGPGTRLTVT.

This rearrangement joins TRBV14 to TRBJ1-1; TRBD1 aligns across 7 bases. The J segment lost 8 bases and the V segment lost 6 bases, leaving 9 bases of the junction unmatched. The CDR3 sequence is 13 residues long. Germline V gives CDR1 SGHDN, CDR2 FVKESK. The CDR3 loop reads CASRSGQSTEAFF. As DNA, the CDR3 is TGTGCCAGCAGGTCGGGACAGAGTACCGAAGCTTTCTTT.

The V gene is TRBV12-3 or TRBV12-4, the J gene TRBJ2-1, with TRBD1 as a possible D gene (6 bases). This CDR3 comprises 13 residues. V dropped 4 bases and J dropped 7 bases, with 11 bases sitting between them. The CDR3 DNA follows: TGTGCCAGCAGTTCAGGGGCTTGGAATGAGCAGTTCTTC. Translating gives CASSSGAWNEQFF.

This clone was seen once. The genes are TRBV10-3 and TRBJ1-5; 7 bases fit TRBD1. After removal of 3 bases from V and 6 bases from J, the junction contained 8 bases not matched to a gene. Germline CDR1 is ENHRY and CDR2 is SYGVKD. CDR3 size: 15 residues. CDR3 DNA: TGTGCCATCAGTGAAGCAGGGGGTTGGGGTCAGCCCCAGCATTTT. It specifies CAISEAGGWGQPQHF.

Only one count was recorded for this clone. The CDR3, as DNA: TGTGCCAGCAGCATTTTACAGGGGGAGCATGAGCAGTTCTTC. Amino acids: CASSILQGEHEQFF. The chain recombines TRBV7-3 with TRBJ2-1, with 8 nucleotides matching TRBD1. The CDR3 is made up of 14 amino acids. Germline CDR1 and CDR2: SGHTA and FQGTGA. The junction had 8 bases not matched to a gene; V was cut back by 5 bases and J by 8 bases.

This clone turned up a few times. The genes are TRBV19 and TRBJ1-6; 10 nucleotides align to TRBD1. Germline V gene lookup returns CDR1 LNHDA and CDR2 SQIVND (reference sequence). The CDR3 runs to 14 residues. V lost 6 bases and J lost 9; bases outside the gene matches: 5. The CDR3: CASRIGTGVSPLHF. CDR3 DNA: TGTGCCAGTAGGATCGGGACAGGGGTTTCACCCCTCCACTTT.

This clone was seen once. Lacking the conserved final phenylalanine or tryptophan, this CDR3 likely reflects a read error. No DNA is shown, since the ends of the CDR3 on it are uncertain; the CDR3 is the one TCRdb lists. The chain joins TRBV20-1 to TRBJ1-1; TRBD1 is the table's D call and was not checked against the DNA. 11 amino acids form the CDR3, both terminal residues included. CDR1 and CDR2 from the germline V gene are DFQATT and SNEGSKA (reference sequence). The CDR3 region is CSARDTTPPRV.

The rearrangement uses TRBV7-2 and TRBJ1-2; 7 nucleotides line up with TRBD1. The trim removed 5 bases at V and 5 bases at J, leaving 11 bases unmatched. The germline CDR1 and CDR2 sequences are SGHTA and FQGNSA. The CDR3 runs 15 residues. CDR3 nucleotide sequence: TGTGCCAGCAGCCTAACCGCCGGGACAGAGTATGGCTACACCTTC. Translation: CASSLTAGTEYGYTF.

This clone was observed a few times. J is TRBJ1-5 and V is TRBV30, with D unclear. Trimming stripped 0 bases from V and 0 bases from J, with 9 bases between. Germline lookup yields CDR1 GTSNPN and CDR2 SVGIG (reference sequence). This CDR3 has 15 amino acids. The CDR3 reads CAWSVSGHSNQPQHF. The CDR3 nucleotides are TGTGCCTGGAGTGTATCCGGTCATAGCAATCAGCCCCAGCATTTT.